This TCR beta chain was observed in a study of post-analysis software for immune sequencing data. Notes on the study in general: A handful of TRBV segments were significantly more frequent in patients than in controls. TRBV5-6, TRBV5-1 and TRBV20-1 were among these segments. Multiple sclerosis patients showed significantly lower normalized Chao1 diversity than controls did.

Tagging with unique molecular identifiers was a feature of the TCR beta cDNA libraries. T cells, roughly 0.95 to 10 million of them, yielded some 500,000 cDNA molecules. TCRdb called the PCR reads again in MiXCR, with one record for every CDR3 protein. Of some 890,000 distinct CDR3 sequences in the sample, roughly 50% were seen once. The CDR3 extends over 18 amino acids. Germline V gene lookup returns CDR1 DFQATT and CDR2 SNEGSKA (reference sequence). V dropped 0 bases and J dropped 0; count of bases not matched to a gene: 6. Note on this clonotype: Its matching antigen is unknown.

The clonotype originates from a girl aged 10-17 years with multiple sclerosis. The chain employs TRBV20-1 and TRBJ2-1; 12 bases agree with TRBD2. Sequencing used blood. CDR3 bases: TGCAGTGCTAGAGACACTAGCGGGGGGCTTTTCTCCTACAATGAGCAGTTCTTC. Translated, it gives CSARDTSGGLFSYNEQFF.